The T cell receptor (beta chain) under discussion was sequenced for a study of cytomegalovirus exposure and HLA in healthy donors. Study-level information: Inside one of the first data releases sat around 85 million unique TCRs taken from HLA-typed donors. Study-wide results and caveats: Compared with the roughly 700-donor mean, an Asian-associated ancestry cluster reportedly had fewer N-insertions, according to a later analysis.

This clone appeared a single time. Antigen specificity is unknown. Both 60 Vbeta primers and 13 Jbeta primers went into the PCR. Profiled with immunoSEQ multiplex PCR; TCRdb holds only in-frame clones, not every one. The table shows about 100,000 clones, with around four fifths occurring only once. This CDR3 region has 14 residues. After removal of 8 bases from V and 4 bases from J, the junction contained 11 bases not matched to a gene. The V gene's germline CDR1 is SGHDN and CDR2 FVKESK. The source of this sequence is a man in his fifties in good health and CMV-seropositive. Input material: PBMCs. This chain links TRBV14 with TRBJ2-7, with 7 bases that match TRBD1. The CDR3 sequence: CASAWAAGGYEQYF. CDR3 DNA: TGTGCCAGCGCTTGGGCGGCAGGGGGTTACGAGCAGTACTTC.